The T cell receptor beta chain described here comes from a study of shared clonotypes between healthy human individuals. About the research overall: Participating donors consisted of a couple of women and a few men aged 18 to 49. Findings of the study overall: Relative to memory subsets, naive subsets generally showed larger estimated richness. The sharing of 4.5% to 5% of naive CD4 clonotypes was seen across a handful of donors.

Measured with immunoSEQ multiplex PCR; TCRdb has only the in-frame clones, and not every one. The sample carries some 1 million clones, around 76% recorded once. In the case of this clone: Its antigen remains unknown.

The V segment lost 2 bases and the J segment 2 bases; nucleotides outside the gene matches: 3. The CDR3 consists of 15 residues. Germline V gene sequence: CDR1 MNHEY, CDR2 SVGAGI. The receptor's source is a man aged 18-30 years in good health. The sequenced sample consisted of memory CD4+ T cells sorted from blood. Subset in this sample: CD45RA-negative fraction. This chain links TRBV6-5 with TRBJ2-5; 9 bases agree with TRBD2. Here the CDR3 DNA reads TGTGCCAGCAGTTACATGACTAGCGGTCAAGAGACCCAGTACTTC. This sequence encodes CASSYMTSGQETQYF.